This T cell receptor (beta chain) was observed in a study of OX40 agonist ivuxolimab in advanced cancers. Study-level information: Dosing consisted of intravenous ivuxolimab at 0.01 to 10 mg/kg every 2 weeks. Allowance was made for prior anti-PD-1, anti-PD-L1 or anti-CTLA-4 therapy, and roughly 40% had some. Findings of the study overall: Antigens targeted by the expanded peripheral T cells were not determined. A proportion of nonresponders additionally exhibited low normalized T-cell clonal expansion.

For this clone: What it binds is unknown.

Produced via immunoSEQ multiplex PCR; TCRdb's table is partial and in-frame only. The sample carries nearly 50,000 clones, about 88% recorded once. The germline V gene has CDR1 MNHEY and CDR2 SMNVEV (reference sequence). The CDR3 runs 13 residues. The V end lost 5 bases, the J end lost 9 bases, and 17 bases lay between the germline ends. The origin of this receptor is an adult with an advanced solid tumor such as melanoma, head and neck, liver or kidney cancer. This chain joins TRBV27 and TRBJ2-7, with a weak D call TRBD1 (6 bases). Sequencing was performed on CD4+ or CD8+ T cells sorted from blood, taken in a trial of the OX40 agonist ivuxolimab. DNA for the CDR3: TGTGCCAGCAGTCAACAGGGTTGGGGCCGGCAGTACTTC. Its translation is CASSQQGWGRQYF.